This T cell receptor (beta chain) was recorded in a study of CD4 and CD8 cells across lung adenocarcinoma regions. TCRdb fed the PCR reads into MiXCR, producing one record per CDR3 protein. Found here are 15,000 or so distinct CDR3 sequences, around 40% of them singletons; the top ten hold roughly 17%. This clonotype was counted at least ten times. This CDR3 comprises 18 residues. The germline V gene has CDR1 MNHEY and CDR2 SVGEGT. Sequencing was performed on CD4+ T cells from the center of a lung tumor. The TCR comes from a male donor with lung adenocarcinoma. The CD4 and CD8 labels of this study may be unreliable. This chain uses TRBV6-2 or TRBV6-3 with TRBJ2-5; possible D gene TRBD2, 6 bases. The DNA matches TRBJ2-7 better at its end, which makes the J call doubtful. The CDR3 sequence: CASSLRDSGVSFTYEQYF. The CDR3 nucleotides are TGTGCCAGCAGTCTGCGGGATAGCGGAGTTTCCTTTACCTACGAGCAGTACTTC.